This TCR beta chain was identified in a study of blood T cell repertoires in COVID-19. J lost 4 bases, V lost 2 bases, and 2 bases had no gene match. The CDR3 spans 15 residues. Germline V gene lookup returns CDR1 MNHEY and CDR2 SVGAGI. TCRdb's copy holds only in-frame clones and misses some; the assay was immunoSEQ multiplex PCR. This table holds approximately 35,000 clones, nearly 80% found once. V and J are TRBV6-5 and TRBJ2-3; 11 positions agree with TRBD1. Sample: peripheral blood. This receptor was obtained from a man older than 75 with acute or convalescent COVID-19. The CDR3 is CASSYPGQGADTQYF. In DNA form, the CDR3 reads TGTGCCAGCAGTTACCCGGGACAGGGGGCAGATACGCAGTATTTT.